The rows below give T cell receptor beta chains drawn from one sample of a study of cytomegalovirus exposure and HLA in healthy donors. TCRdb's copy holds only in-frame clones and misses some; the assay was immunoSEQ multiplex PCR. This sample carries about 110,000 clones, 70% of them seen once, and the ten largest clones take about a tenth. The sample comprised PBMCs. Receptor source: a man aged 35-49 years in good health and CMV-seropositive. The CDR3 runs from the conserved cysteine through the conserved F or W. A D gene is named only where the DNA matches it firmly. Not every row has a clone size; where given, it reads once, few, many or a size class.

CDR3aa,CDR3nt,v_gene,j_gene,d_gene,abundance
CASGLASYEQYF,TGCGCCAGCGGCCTCGCCTCCTACGAGCAGTACTTC,TRBV10-2,TRBJ2-7,-,-
CASRKSEQYF,TGTGCCAGCAGAAAGTCAGAGCAGTATTTT,TRBV28,TRBJ2-3,-,-
CASRKMGVSYEQYF,TGTGCCAGCAGAAAAATGGGAGTTTCCTACGAGCAGTACTTC,TRBV7-8,TRBJ2-7,-,-
CSVRGWYGYTF,TGCAGCGTGCGGGGTTGGTATGGCTACACCTTC,TRBV29-1,TRBJ1-2,-,once
CASTLRRGQTEAFF,TGTGCCAGCACCTTAAGGAGGGGGCAGACTGAAGCTTTCTTT,TRBV6-5,TRBJ1-1,TRBD1,-
CASSPGTGGNEQYF,TGTGCCAGCTCACCCGGGACAGGGGGCAACGAGCAGTACTTC,TRBV18,TRBJ2-7,TRBD1,-
CASSFDQGGEKLFF,TGTGCCAGCAGCTTTGACCAGGGCGGTGAAAAACTGTTTTTT,TRBV7-2,TRBJ1-4,-,few
CASSHGTSGTSTDTQYF,TGTGCCAGTAGTCACGGGACTAGCGGGACTAGCACAGATACGCAGTATTTT,TRBV19,TRBJ2-3,TRBD2,-
CATTETGGNYGYTF,TGTGCCACCACAGAGACAGGGGGCAACTATGGCTACACCTTC,TRBV28,TRBJ1-2,TRBD1,-
CASSIFQGNEQFF,TGTGCCAGTAGTATTTTCCAGGGAAATGAGCAGTTCTTC,TRBV19,TRBJ2-1,-,-
CASIPGTGRYQPQHF,TGTGCCAGCATCCCCGGGACAGGGCGTTATCAGCCCCAGCATTTT,TRBV6-1,TRBJ1-5,TRBD1,-
CASSLGTGVGTGELFF,TGTGCCAGCAGCTTAGGCACAGGGGTGGGCACCGGGGAGCTGTTTTTT,TRBV7-8,TRBJ2-2,TRBD1,-
CASSTRDRGRDEQFF,TGTGCCAGCAGTACCCGGGACAGGGGGAGAGATGAGCAGTTCTTC,TRBV27,TRBJ2-1,TRBD1,few
CAWSVGQGPGELFF,TGTGCCTGGAGTGTAGGACAGGGGCCCGGGGAGCTGTTTTTT,TRBV30,TRBJ2-2,TRBD1,-
CASSNRDRGLETQYF,TGTGCCAGTAGTAATCGGGACAGGGGGCTAGAGACCCAGTACTTC,TRBV19,TRBJ2-5,TRBD1,-
CASSQAWRVGPSSYEQYF,TGCGCCAGCAGCCAGGCCTGGAGGGTGGGTCCAAGCTCCTACGAGCAGTACTTC,TRBV4-3,TRBJ2-7,-,-
CASSPQGQAYGYTF,TGTGCCAGCTCACCCCAAGGACAGGCCTATGGCTACACCTTC,TRBV18,TRBJ1-2,TRBD1,-
CASSPDLRGTQYF,TGTGCCAGCAGCCCCGACTTAAGAGGGACCCAGTACTTC,TRBV6-6,TRBJ2-5,-,few
CASSVEGSQVGETQYF,TGTGCCAGCAGCGTAGAGGGGTCCCAAGTCGGGGAGACCCAGTACTTC,TRBV9,TRBJ2-5,-,-
CSAAAGVNEKLFF,TGCAGCGCCGCAGCAGGGGTTAATGAAAAACTGTTTTTT,TRBV29-1,TRBJ1-4,-,-
CASSQDRETQYF,TGCGCCAGCAGCCAAGACAGAGAGACCCAGTACTTC,TRBV4-1,TRBJ2-5,-,-
CSPLSYPDTQYF,TGCAGCCCCCTAAGTTACCCAGATACGCAGTATTTT,TRBV29-1,TRBJ2-3,-,-
CASSPGQGGNEQFF,TGTGCTAGCAGCCCTGGACAGGGGGGCAATGAGCAGTTCTTC,TRBV7-7,TRBJ2-1,TRBD1,few
CASSYPGGTDTQYF,TGTGCCAGCAGCTATCCGGGGGGCACAGATACGCAGTATTTT,TRBV9,TRBJ2-3,-,-
CSARHGYGYTF,TGCAGTGCTAGACACGGCTATGGCTACACCTTC,TRBV20-1,TRBJ1-2,-,-
CASSVGSGGETQYF,TGTGCCAGTAGCGTTGGGTCGGGAGGAGAGACCCAGTACTTC,TRBV19,TRBJ2-5,TRBD2,-
CASSSPRDTGIPEAFF,TGTGCCAGCAGTTCCCCTCGGGACACCGGGATCCCTGAAGCTTTCTTT,TRBV6-5,TRBJ1-1,-,-
CASSPRGQETQYF,TGTGCCAGCTCACCCCGGGGTCAAGAGACCCAGTACTTC,TRBV18,TRBJ2-5,-,-
CASSEDRGRAEAFF,TGTGCCAGCAGTGAAGACAGGGGGCGGGCTGAAGCTTTCTTT,TRBV6-1,TRBJ1-1,TRBD1,once
CAWSRKGGGRWDIQYF,TGTGCCTGGAGTCGGAAAGGAGGGGGCAGATGGGACATTCAGTACTTC,TRBV30,TRBJ2-4,-,-
CASGPGREVEQYF,TGTGCCAGCGGACCAGGGAGGGAGGTCGAGCAGTACTTC,TRBV6-6,TRBJ2-7,TRBD2,few
CASSAPGTGREQFF,TGTGCCAGCAGTGCCCCCGGGACAGGGCGTGAGCAGTTCTTC,TRBV28,TRBJ2-1,TRBD1,once
CASSLALTGYGYTF,TGTGCCAGCAGCTTGGCGTTAACAGGCTATGGCTACACCTTC,TRBV5-4,TRBJ1-2,-,-
CASSIRDRAKNEAFF,TGTGCCAGTAGTATCCGGGACAGGGCAAAGAATGAAGCTTTCTTT,TRBV19,TRBJ1-1,TRBD1,-
CASSFSGAGTGELFF,TGTGCCAGTAGTTTTAGCGGGGCGGGCACCGGGGAGCTGTTTTTT,TRBV19,TRBJ2-2,TRBD2,-